The 19 T cell receptor beta chains reported below all come from one sample, sequenced in a study of Ad26.COV2.S vaccination and SARS-CoV-2 variants (dated by TCRdb to the early 2020s). In the paper's terms, the treatment or condition label means: around 19 received Ad26.COV2.S at low or high dose, single or two shots; five or six received placebo; per-sample allocation not given. Repertoires of vaccine and placebo recipients were sequenced from samples collected on day 63 after the first injection. Libraries came from the immunoSEQ multiplex PCR assay. TCRdb took this table from immuneACCESS and kept in-frame rearrangements with V and J called. Such tables lack part of the clones; where checked against another copy, unresolved V genes explain under half of the gap, and the rest is unexplained. The sample data list around 300,000 clones, and approximately 87% of these were observed just once. The top ten hold 5.5% of the sample.

The specimen comprised peripheral blood, sampled in a trial of Ad26.COV2.S vaccine versus placebo. All receptors derive from a person aged 18-60 years who received the Ad26.COV2.S COVID-19 vaccine or a placebo.

V gene TRBV19 combines with J gene TRBJ2-4, with D possibly TRBD2 on 6 matching bases. This CDR3 has 16 amino acids. V lost 3 bases and J 1 base, leaving 13 bases between the germline ends. Germline assignment: CDR1 LNHDA and CDR2 SQIVND (reference sequence). This CDR3 is CASSISGGAAKNIQYF. In DNA, the CDR3 is TGTGCCAGTAGTATTTCGGGCGGGGCGGCCAAAAACATTCAGTACTTC.

This clone showed up just a few times. The genes are TRBV12-3 or TRBV12-4 and TRBJ1-3; maybe TRBD1 (5 bases). This CDR3 spans 13 amino acids. V was clipped by 5 bases and J by 4 bases, with 9 bases between them. Written as DNA, the CDR3 is TGTGCCAGCAGTCAGGGTTACGGAAACACCATATATTTT. Translated: CASSQGYGNTIYF.

This rearrangement joins TRBV2 to TRBJ1-5; D is unclear. From germline, CDR1 is SNHLY and CDR2 FYNNEI. CDR3 size: 13 residues. V gave up 6 bases and J gave up 4 bases, with 10 bases separating them. As DNA, the CDR3 is TGTGCCAGCAGGGGTGAGGTAAATCAGCCCCAGCATTTT. Its protein is CASRGEVNQPQHF.

The J gene is TRBJ2-5, the V gene TRBV6-5, with D unresolved. The CDR3 contains 15 residues. The V end was cut by 2 bases, the J end by 4 bases, with 14 bases between. Germline V gene lookup returns CDR1 MNHEY and CDR2 SVGAGI. CDR3 nucleotides: TGTGCCAGCAGTTACCAGGACCCGTCTGTAGAGACCCAGTACTTC. This encodes CASSYQDPSVETQYF.

The rearrangement joins TRBV5-6 to TRBJ2-1, with D unresolved. This CDR3 is built from 14 residues. V was shortened by 1 base and J by 9 bases, with 14 bases between the two germline ends. Germline V gives CDR1 SGHDT, CDR2 YYEEEE. The CDR3 reads CASSLSFANFEQFF. The DNA for the CDR3 is TGTGCCAGCAGCTTGAGTTTTGCCAACTTTGAGCAGTTCTTC.

J is TRBJ1-5 and V is TRBV2; D unresolved. This CDR3 is 14 amino acids long. The V end was cut by 8 bases, the J end by 2 bases, with 13 bases between. The germline V gene encodes CDR1 SNHLY and CDR2 FYNNEI. The CDR3 here is CASRRAVGNQPQHF. As DNA, the CDR3 is TGTGCCAGCCGCCGGGCCGTTGGCAATCAGCCCCAGCATTTT. Using reference TRBV2 and TRBJ1-5 for the parts outside the CDR3, the full variable domain is EPEVTQTPSHQVTQMGQEVILRCVPISNHLYFYWYRQILGQKVEFLVSFYNNEISEKSEIFDDQFSVERPDGSNFTLKIRSTKLEDSAMYFCASRRAVGNQPQHFGDGTRLSIL.

CDR3 residues: CASSPGLGKETQYF. Here the CDR3 DNA reads TGTGCCAGCTCACCGGGACTAGGTAAAGAGACCCAGTACTTC. The chain couples TRBV18 to TRBJ2-5, with TRBD2 matching over 8 bases. Trimming took 3 bases from V and 3 from J; bases not matched to a gene: 3. CDR1 is KGHSH, CDR2 LQKENI, per germline. The CDR3 consists of 14 residues.

The gene calls are TRBV2 and TRBJ1-2, with D hard to call. This CDR3 is 12 amino acids long. With 8 bases removed from V and 2 bases from J, the gap between germline ends came to 9 bases. Germline-derived CDR1 and CDR2 are SNHLY and FYNNEI. The CDR3 DNA reads TGTGCCAGCTCCGATCCAAACTATGGCTACACCTTC. Amino acids: CASSDPNYGYTF. Using reference TRBV2 and TRBJ1-2 for the parts outside the CDR3, the full variable domain is EPEVTQTPSHQVTQMGQEVILRCVPISNHLYFYWYRQILGQKVEFLVSFYNNEISEKSEIFDDQFSVERPDGSNFTLKIRSTKLEDSAMYFCASSDPNYGYTFGSGTRLTVV.

In this sample, this clone turned up once. This chain connects TRBV6-5 to TRBJ1-2; TRBD1 agrees at 9 bases. Germline V gene sequence: CDR1 MNHEY, CDR2 SVGAGI. Unmatched junction bases numbered 4, after V lost 2 bases and J lost 6 bases. The CDR3 spans 14 residues. DNA of the CDR3: TGTGCCAGCAGTTACCGTGACAGGGGGGATGGCTACACCTTC. It codes for CASSYRDRGDGYTF.

The V call is TRBV7-9, the J call TRBJ1-2; 7 nucleotides line up with TRBD1. Germline CDR1 is SEHNR and CDR2 is FQNEAQ (reference sequence). The CDR3 is 14 amino acids. V shed 6 bases and J 5 bases; nucleotides not matched to a gene: 9. Here the CDR3 DNA reads TGTGCCAGCAGTCGACCGGGACAGCCGTATGGCTACACCTTC. This translates into CASSRPGQPYGYTF.

The chain combines TRBV6-6 with TRBJ2-5; tentatively, D is TRBD1 (6 bases). The length of the CDR3 is 14 residues. V was pared by 4 bases and J by 4 bases, with 13 bases between. Germline assignment: CDR1 MNHNY and CDR2 SVGAGI (reference sequence). CDR3 sequence reads: CASSFPQGPETQYF. CDR3 nucleotide sequence: TGTGCCAGCAGTTTCCCGCAGGGGCCAGAGACCCAGTACTTC.

The V call is TRBV28, the J call TRBJ1-5; 11 bases agree with TRBD1. In germline, CDR1 is MDHEN, CDR2 SYDVKM. V was clipped by 11 bases and J by 7 bases; unmatched bases: 13. CDR3 length: 15 residues. CDR3 coding DNA: TGTGCCGCCCGGACAGGGGGCATTGTCAACCAGCCCCAGCATTTT. Translating gives CAARTGGIVNQPQHF.

The J gene is TRBJ1-4, the V gene TRBV19, with TRBD1 matching over 7 bases. The CDR3 has 13 residues. The J segment lost 7 bases and the V segment lost 2 bases, leaving 1 base of the junction unmatched. Germline V gene sequence: CDR1 LNHDA, CDR2 SQIVND (reference sequence). This chain's CDR3 is CASSIRDSEKLFF. The CDR3 bases are TGTGCCAGTAGTATAAGGGACAGTGAAAAACTGTTTTTT.

J is TRBJ1-2 and V is TRBV4-2; no clear D. Germline V gene data show CDR1 as LGHNA and CDR2 as YNFKEQ. The V end was cut by 2 bases, the J end by 1 base, with 8 bases between. The CDR3 sequence is 14 residues long. The CDR3 DNA sequence: TGTGCCAGCAGCCAACCCGAATTTAACTATGGCTACACCTTC. Amino acid sequence: CASSQPEFNYGYTF.

This clone was detected only a few times. The J gene is TRBJ2-7, the V gene TRBV6-5; D unclear. In germline, CDR1 is MNHEY, CDR2 SVGAGI. V lost 7 bases, J lost 1 base, and 2 bases lay in between. The CDR3 sequence is 10 residues long. The CDR3 spells CASNSYEQYF. The CDR3 DNA sequence: TGTGCCAGCAATTCCTACGAGCAGTACTTC.

The J gene is TRBJ2-6, the V gene TRBV6-2 or TRBV6-3; possibly TRBD1 or TRBD2 for D (5 bases each). The CDR3 consists of 15 residues. CDR1 MNHEY and CDR2 SVGEGT come from the germline V gene. The V and J ends lost 4 bases and 1 base respectively, with 8 bases between them. DNA of the CDR3: TGTGCCAGCAGTTTCAGGGAGTCTGGGGCCAACGTCCTGACTTTC. Translation: CASSFRESGANVLTF.

V and J are TRBV10-1 and TRBJ2-7, with D possibly matching TRBD1 (5 bases). The CDR3 extends over 14 amino acids. Germline CDR1 WNHNN, CDR2 SYGVQD (reference sequence). The V end was cut by 6 bases, the J end by 0 bases, with 12 bases between. The CDR3, as DNA: TGCGCCAGCAGCCGGACATTGGGCTCCTACGAGCAGTACTTC. Its translation is CASSRTLGSYEQYF.

V usage is TRBV19 and J usage is TRBJ1-2; 7 bases are a match to TRBD1. This CDR3 is built from 16 residues. With 8 bases clipped from V and 4 bases from J, the junction kept 16 bases outside the gene matches. Looked up from germline, CDR1 is LNHDA and CDR2 is SQIVND (reference sequence). The CDR3 DNA reads as TGTGCCAGTCGGACGATGAGGACAGGTGGGATCTATGGCTACACCTTC. Protein: CASRTMRTGGIYGYTF.

The chain recombines TRBV4-3 with TRBJ1-3; D gene ambiguous. The CDR3 totals 15 residues. Germline V gives CDR1 LGHNA, CDR2 YSLEER. V gave up 0 bases and J gave up 0 bases, with 6 bases separating them. The CDR3 loop reads CASSQDPISGNTIYF. For the CDR3, the DNA is TGCGCCAGCAGCCAAGATCCCATCTCTGGAAACACCATATATTTT.